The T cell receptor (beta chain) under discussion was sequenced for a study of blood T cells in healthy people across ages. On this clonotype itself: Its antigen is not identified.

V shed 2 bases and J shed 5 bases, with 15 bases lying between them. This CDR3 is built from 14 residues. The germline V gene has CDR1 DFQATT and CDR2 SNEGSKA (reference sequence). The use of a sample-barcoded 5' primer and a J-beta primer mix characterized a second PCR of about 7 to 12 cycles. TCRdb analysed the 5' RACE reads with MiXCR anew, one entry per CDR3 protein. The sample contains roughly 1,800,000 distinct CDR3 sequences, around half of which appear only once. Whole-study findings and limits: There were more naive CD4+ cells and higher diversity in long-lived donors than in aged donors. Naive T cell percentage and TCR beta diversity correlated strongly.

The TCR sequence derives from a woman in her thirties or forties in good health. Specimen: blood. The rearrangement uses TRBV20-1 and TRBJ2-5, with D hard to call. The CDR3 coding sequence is TGCAGTGCTAGACTTGCAGGAGTGGGGGAGACCCAGTACTTC. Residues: CSARLAGVGETQYF.